A selection of T cell receptor beta chains follows, all from one sample in a study of T cell responses to AZD1222 COVID-19 vaccine. Data came from immunoSEQ multiplex PCR; TCRdb stores just in-frame clones and leaves some out. There are some 170,000 clones in the sample; more than 80% occur only once, and less than 3% lies in the top ten. Specimen: peripheral blood, collected on day 0 of AZD1222 vaccination. The receptors here all came from an adult in good health. Each CDR3 is given with its conserved first and last residue.

J: TRBJ1-1; V: TRBV29-1; CDR3: CSVEDRRNTEAFF
J: TRBJ1-1; V: TRBV1; CDR3: CTSSQVGGGSMNTEAFF
J: TRBJ2-2; V: TRBV5-8; CDR3: CASSLLRGLAGANTGELFF
J: TRBJ2-3; V: TRBV27; CDR3: CASSSKKAGPSTDTQYF
J: TRBJ2-1; V: TRBV6-5; CDR3: CASSYSIAQNEQFF
J: TRBJ2-5; V: TRBV6-1; CDR3: CASSVLAGGPQETQYF
J: TRBJ1-1; V: TRBV6-4; CDR3: CASRGGEPYTEAFF
J: TRBJ2-2; V: TRBV7-9; CDR3: CASSLGGLAGDHTGELFF
J: TRBJ2-3; V: TRBV11-2; CDR3: CASSGLASTDTQYF
J: TRBJ2-5; V: TRBV7-9; CDR3: CASSPLETQYF
J: TRBJ1-2; V: TRBV7-9; CDR3: CASSLETGGGYTF
J: TRBJ1-5; V: TRBV9; CDR3: CASSPTPNGDQPQHF
J: TRBJ2-1; V: TRBV3-1/TRBV3-2; CDR3: CASSQEKGRLTANNEQFF
J: TRBJ1-1; V: TRBV18; CDR3: CASSPNSRNTEAFF
J: TRBJ1-1; V: TRBV19; CDR3: CASSIVGARTEAFF
J: TRBJ1-2; V: TRBV15; CDR3: CATSRPGTAYGYTF
J: TRBJ2-2; V: TRBV3-1/TRBV3-2; CDR3: CASSQAVGREGGELFF
J: TRBJ2-1; V: TRBV20-1; CDR3: CSAGGPFEQFF
J: TRBJ1-3; V: TRBV29-1; CDR3: CSAPDRGGEISGNTIYF
J: TRBJ1-4; V: TRBV2; CDR3: CASSPGREKLFF
J: TRBJ2-7; V: TRBV7-9; CDR3: CASSLDFHEQYF
J: TRBJ1-6; V: TRBV3-1/TRBV3-2; CDR3: CASSQEGQGAWSPLHF
J: TRBJ1-2; V: TRBV9; CDR3: CASSVGGRDYGYTF
J: TRBJ1-1; V: TRBV12-3/TRBV12-4; CDR3: CASSLGLGGEAFF
J: TRBJ2-5; V: TRBV5-4; CDR3: CASSWTNTGLGETQYF
J: TRBJ2-2; V: TRBV6-4; CDR3: CASSEVDRDTGELFF
J: TRBJ2-7; V: TRBV18; CDR3: CASSPNSTGVYEQYF
J: TRBJ2-2; V: TRBV3-1/TRBV3-2; CDR3: CASSQDPLGRGNTGELFF
J: TRBJ1-2; V: TRBV10-3; CDR3: CAISEYGATGGYTF
J: TRBJ2-5; V: TRBV6-2/TRBV6-3; CDR3: CASSYSSRDFQETQYF
J: TRBJ1-2; V: TRBV19; CDR3: CASSISRGGYTF
J: TRBJ1-1; V: TRBV5-1; CDR3: CASSHGGARWTEAFF
J: TRBJ1-2; V: TRBV9; CDR3: CASSVAGEGYTF